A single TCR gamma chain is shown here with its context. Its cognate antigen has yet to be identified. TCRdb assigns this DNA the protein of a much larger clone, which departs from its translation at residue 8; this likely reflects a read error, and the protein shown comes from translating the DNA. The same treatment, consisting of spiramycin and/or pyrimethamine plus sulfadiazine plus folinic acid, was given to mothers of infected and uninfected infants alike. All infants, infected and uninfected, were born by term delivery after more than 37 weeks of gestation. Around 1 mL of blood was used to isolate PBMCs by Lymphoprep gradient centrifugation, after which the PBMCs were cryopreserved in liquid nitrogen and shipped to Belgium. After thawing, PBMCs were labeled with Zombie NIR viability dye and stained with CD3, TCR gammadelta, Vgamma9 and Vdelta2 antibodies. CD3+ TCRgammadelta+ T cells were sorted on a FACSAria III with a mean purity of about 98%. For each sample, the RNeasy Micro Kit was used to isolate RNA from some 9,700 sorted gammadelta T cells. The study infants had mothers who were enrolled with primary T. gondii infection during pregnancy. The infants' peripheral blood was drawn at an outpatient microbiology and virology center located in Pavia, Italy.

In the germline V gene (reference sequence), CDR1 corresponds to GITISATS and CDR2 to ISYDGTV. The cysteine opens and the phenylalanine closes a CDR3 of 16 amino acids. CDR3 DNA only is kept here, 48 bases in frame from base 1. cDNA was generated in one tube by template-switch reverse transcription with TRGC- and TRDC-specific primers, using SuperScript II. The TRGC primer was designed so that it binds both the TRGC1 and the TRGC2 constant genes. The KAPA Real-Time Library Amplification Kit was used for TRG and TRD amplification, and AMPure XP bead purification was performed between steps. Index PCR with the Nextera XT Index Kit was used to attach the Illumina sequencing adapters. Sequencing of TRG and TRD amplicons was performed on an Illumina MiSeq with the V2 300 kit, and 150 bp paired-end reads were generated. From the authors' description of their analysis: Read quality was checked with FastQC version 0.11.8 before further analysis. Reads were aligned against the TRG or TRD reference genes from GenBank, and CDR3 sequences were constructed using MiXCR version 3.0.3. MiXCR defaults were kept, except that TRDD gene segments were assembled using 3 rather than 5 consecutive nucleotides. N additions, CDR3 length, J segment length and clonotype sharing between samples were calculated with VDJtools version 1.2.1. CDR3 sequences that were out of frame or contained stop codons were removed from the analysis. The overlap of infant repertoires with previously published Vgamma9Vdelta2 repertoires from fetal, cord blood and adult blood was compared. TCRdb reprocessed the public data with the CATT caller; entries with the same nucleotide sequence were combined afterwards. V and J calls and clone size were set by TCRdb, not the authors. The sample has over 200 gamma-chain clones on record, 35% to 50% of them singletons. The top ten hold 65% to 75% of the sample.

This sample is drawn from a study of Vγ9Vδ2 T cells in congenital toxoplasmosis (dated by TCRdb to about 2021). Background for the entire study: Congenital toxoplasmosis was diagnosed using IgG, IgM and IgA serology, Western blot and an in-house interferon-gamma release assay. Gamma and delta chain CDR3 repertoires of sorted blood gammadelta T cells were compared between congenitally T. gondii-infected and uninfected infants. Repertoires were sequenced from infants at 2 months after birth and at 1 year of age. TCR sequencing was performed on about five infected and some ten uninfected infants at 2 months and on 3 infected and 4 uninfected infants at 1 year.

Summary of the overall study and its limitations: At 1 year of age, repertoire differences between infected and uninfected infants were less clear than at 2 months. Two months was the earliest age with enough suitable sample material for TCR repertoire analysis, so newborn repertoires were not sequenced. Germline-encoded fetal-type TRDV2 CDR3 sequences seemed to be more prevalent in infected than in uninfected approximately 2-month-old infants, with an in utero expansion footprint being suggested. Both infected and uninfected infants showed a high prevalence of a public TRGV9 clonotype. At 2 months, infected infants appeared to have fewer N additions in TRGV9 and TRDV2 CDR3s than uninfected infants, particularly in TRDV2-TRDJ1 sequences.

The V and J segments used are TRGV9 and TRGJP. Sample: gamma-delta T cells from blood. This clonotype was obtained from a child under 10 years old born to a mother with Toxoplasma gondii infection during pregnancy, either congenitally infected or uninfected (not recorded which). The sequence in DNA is TGTGCCTTGTGGGAGGTGCAAAAGTTGGGCAAAAAAATCAAGGTATTT. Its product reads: CALWEVQKLGKKIKVF.